This T cell receptor beta chain was sequenced for a study of blood T cells in healthy people across ages. Remarks on this clonotype: What it binds is not known.

Every donor contributed about 10 milliliters of peripheral blood by blood draw. PCR was performed a second time for roughly 7 to 12 cycles using a sample-barcoded 5' primer and a J-beta primer mix. Each cDNA molecule received a tag from a template-switch adaptor that had 12 random nucleotides. Sequencing recovered at least 2.5 million CDR3-containing paired-end reads from each sample. TCRdb reprocessed the 5' RACE reads with MiXCR, giving one entry per CDR3 protein. Found here are approximately 880,000 distinct CDR3 sequences, about 48% of them singletons; the top ten hold roughly 12%. CDR1 and CDR2 (germline): LGHDT, YNNKEL (reference sequence). The germline V and J ends were trimmed by 7 bases and 9 bases, with 19 bases remaining between them. The CDR3 spans 14 residues. Study outcomes and limitations: Aged donors had fewer naive CD4+ cells and lower diversity than long-lived donors.

This chain links TRBV3-1 with TRBJ2-1; maybe TRBD1 (6 bases). The sequencing sample was made of blood. The TCR sequence derives from a man aged 25 to 40 in good health. CDR3 nucleotide sequence: TGTGCCAGCACCCAGAGGGACATTAGCCTTGAGCAGTTCTTC. Encoded protein: CASTQRDISLEQFF.